The T cell receptor (beta chain) under discussion was sequenced for a study of T cells in women clearing cervical HPV infection (dated by TCRdb to 2017 to 2018). Background for the entire study: The cases were roughly 23 women with histologically confirmed HPV16-related CIN3 or worse, and 2 of those women had invasive cancers. Cases and controls were matched on age within five years and on year of sample collection. In the parent cohort, about 10,000 women aged 18 or older were enrolled in Guanacaste, Costa Rica, during about 1992 to 1994 and then followed for under nine years. For cases, the median interval between lesion detection and blood sampling was more than 130 days, with an interquartile range of roughly 85 to 220 days. Case blood was taken at the visit when the lesion was first identified, whereas control blood was taken when infection was no longer detected. A median age of roughly 33 years was observed in cases versus 38 in controls, and no significant differences in baseline characteristics were found. The approximately 25 controls were women who cleared a single incident HPV16 infection within 12 months without developing precancer or cancer. Nested within Costa Rica's Guanacaste HPV Natural History Study, an exploratory proof-of-principle case-control study compared TCR repertoires across cervical HPV16 outcomes. Since only a few of the women had HLA typing available, the possibility that HLA type was acting as a confounder could not be ruled out. Quality controls consisted of five blinded duplicates per group, for a total of approximately 60 samples made up of about 50 participants and around ten replicates. Broader findings and caveats from the paper: Because of the cross-sectional design, the study could not determine whether the associations came before infection or resulted from infection, and neither effector/memory subsets nor HPV-specific T cells were isolated. T-cell numbers per sample were unknown, so richness differences could reflect varying T-cell content rather than repertoire biology. Cases were distinguished from controls with an estimated AUC of approximately 0.8 by random forest classifiers combining richness and V gene abundances. TRBV6-7 relative abundance was lower in cases than in controls (about 0.099% versus 0.16%; Bonferroni P = 0.0008). CIN3+ cases had significantly higher TCR repertoire richness than controls across sequencing depths, but evenness did not differ between the groups.

The trim is 5 bases for V and 2 bases for J, with a gap of 10 bases between the germline ends. The CDR3 measures 14 amino acids from cysteine to phenylalanine. The DNA covers only part of the CDR3, 33 bases in frame from base 1. Looking up the germline V gene yields CDR1 SGHRS and CDR2 YFSETQ. Using the immunoSEQ assay, multiplex PCR amplified TCR beta CDR3 regions from an average of approximately 1,200 ng of genomic DNA per sample. To correct primer bias, the assay used a complete synthetic TCR repertoire to set an amplification baseline. The amplicons were sequenced using the Illumina platform. The authors' pipeline ran thus. Sequence errors were corrected by clustering with frequency ratios and a modified nearest-neighbor algorithm, and the sequences were then analyzed in the immunoSEQ Analyzer using IMGT gene definitions. TCR richness and evenness were averaged over 20 rarefaction repeats at each rarefaction depth, excluding samples with fewer sequences than the depth. V, D and J gene relative abundances were compared between groups with Wilcoxon rank sum tests, applying FDR correction. In the blinded duplicates, the intraclass correlation was about 96% for TCR richness and averaged about 80% across 65 to 75 gene segments. TCRdb's version of the immuneACCESS table is confined to in-frame rearrangements and falls short of the full clone set. An unresolved V gene accounts for under half of the shortfall where checked; the remainder is of unknown origin. Clonal size and the V and J genes are those of that table, whereas D and trimming came from the DNA. This sample's table lists tens of thousands of clones. More than 0.8% of the sample rests with the top ten.

Every participant had a single incident cervical HPV16 infection, and prevalent HPV16 infections were excluded. Cervical HPV DNA was detected by MY09/MY11 PCR, and genotyping was performed by dot-blot hybridization. Roughly 15 mL of heparinized blood was centrifuged, after which the buffy coat was aliquoted, frozen at -30 degrees C, and then stored at -80 degrees C. QIAGEN kits were used to extract genomic DNA from buffy coat specimens. As for this clone: The target of this receptor is not known. With the read ending 3 residues before the CDR3 end, the germline J gene is used to fill in that end.

The receptor chain draws on TRBV5-1 and TRBJ2-2; the D gene is unclear. The sequenced material came from blood buffy coat. This clonotype was obtained from a woman aged 18-70 years with a cervical HPV16 infection that either progressed to CIN3+ or cleared (not recorded which). This receptor has the CDR3 CASSSDINTGELFF. The sequenced part of the CDR3 DNA is TGCGCCAGCAGTTCCGACATTAACACCGGGGAG.